Below, 24 T cell receptor beta chains from the same sample are listed, as sequenced in a study of technical replicates of blood from a few donors. TCRdb keeps only in-frame clones here, not all; method: immunoSEQ multiplex PCR. The data contain 75,000 to 95,000 clones, 90% to 95% of them singletons. The source material was T cells isolated from PBMCs. These receptor sequences come from a human donor in good health.

This clone was seen just once. The DNA of the CDR3 is TGCGCCAGCAGCTTCTGGTCTGAGAGCTCCTACGAGCAGTACTTC. Protein: CASSFWSESSYEQYF. V gene TRBV5-1 combines with J gene TRBJ2-7; D is unclear. This CDR3 region has 15 residues. Germline loops: CDR1 SGHRS, CDR2 YFSETQ. The V end was cut by 2 bases, the J end by 0 bases, with 12 bases between.

The chain employs TRBV6-5 and TRBJ2-7; possibly TRBD1 for D (5 bases). The CDR3 has 12 amino acids. Germline values: CDR1 MNHEY, CDR2 SVGAGI. Trimming cost V 6 bases and J 7 bases, with 13 bases left between them. The chain's CDR3 is CASRTLGHEQYF. CDR3 sequence (DNA): TGTGCCAGCAGGACTTTGGGGCATGAGCAGTACTTC.

The chain combines TRBV2 with TRBJ1-4; TRBD1 aligns across 9 bases. This CDR3 region has 14 residues. The V segment lost 6 bases and the J segment 8 bases; nucleotides outside the gene matches: 7. Germline CDR1 SNHLY, CDR2 FYNNEI. The DNA of the CDR3 is TGTGCCAGCAGGAGGGGGACAGGGAAAGAAAAACTGTTTTTT. Translation: CASRRGTGKEKLFF. Based on the CDR3 plus reference TRBV2 and TRBJ1-4, the full variable domain is EPEVTQTPSHQVTQMGQEVILRCVPISNHLYFYWYRQILGQKVEFLVSFYNNEISEKSEIFDDQFSVERPDGSNFTLKIRSTKLEDSAMYFCASRRGTGKEKLFFGSGTQLSVL.

The chain links TRBV7-9 to TRBJ2-5; 9 bases fit TRBD1. J lost 2 bases, V lost 4 bases, and 17 bases had no gene match. The germline gives CDR1 SEHNR, CDR2 FQNEAQ (reference sequence). This CDR3 contains 19 residues. Written as DNA, the CDR3 is TGTGCCAGCAGCTCCCTCGGGACAGGGATGAAGCCCATGCAAGAGACCCAGTACTTC. Its translation: CASSSLGTGMKPMQETQYF.

The rearrangement joins TRBV7-9 to TRBJ1-2; no definite D call. The CDR3 covers 12 residues. CDR1 is SEHNR and CDR2 is FQNEAQ in the germline V gene (reference sequence). V was shortened by 5 bases and J by 3 bases, with 7 bases between the two germline ends. The CDR3 nucleotides are TGTGCCAGCAGCCGTGAGCACTATGGCTACACCTTC. Amino acid sequence: CASSREHYGYTF.

J is TRBJ2-1 and V is TRBV19; D is perhaps TRBD2 (5 bases). V was trimmed by 7 bases and J by 4 bases, leaving 11 bases between them. This CDR3 is 13 amino acids long. Germline V gene sequence: CDR1 LNHDA, CDR2 SQIVND (reference sequence). The CDR3 loop is CASTEGSYNEQFF. As DNA, the CDR3 is TGTGCCAGTACCGAGGGCAGTTACAATGAGCAGTTCTTC.

CDR3 sequence reads: CASSSRPIRSGGTDTQYF. The CDR3 bases are TGTGCCAGCAGCTCCCGTCCCATTAGAAGCGGGGGCACAGATACGCAGTATTTT. V is TRBV7-7 and J is TRBJ2-3, with 7 bases that match TRBD2. V trimming: 4 bases; J trimming: 1 base; junction bases outside the gene matches: 14. The germline CDR1 and CDR2 sequences are SSHAT and FNYEAQ (reference sequence). The CDR3 extends over 18 amino acids.

J is TRBJ1-6 and V is TRBV27, with D perhaps TRBD1 (5 bases). V was shortened by 5 bases and J by 10 bases, with 12 bases between the two germline ends. CDR3 length: 13 residues. The germline V gene encodes CDR1 MNHEY and CDR2 SMNVEV (reference sequence). The CDR3, as DNA: TGTGCCAGCAGTCCCCGGGGGGGATCACCCCTCCACTTT. It yields the protein CASSPRGGSPLHF.

This chain connects TRBV10-3 to TRBJ1-6; 9 bases line up with TRBD1. The germline V gene has CDR1 ENHRY and CDR2 SYGVKD. V gave up 4 bases and J gave up 5 bases; unmatched junction bases: 3. The CDR3 is 15 residues long. As DNA, the CDR3 is TGTGCCATCAGTGTACGGACAGGGGATAATTCACCCCTCCACTTT. Translated, it gives CAISVRTGDNSPLHF.

The CDR3 reads CASSLTQANYGYTF. CDR3 DNA: TGTGCCAGCAGCTTAACACAGGCTAACTATGGCTACACCTTC. The J gene is TRBJ1-2, the V gene TRBV7-9, with TRBD1 as a possible D gene (5 bases). V was clipped by 2 bases and J by 0 bases, with 7 bases between them. The CDR3 has 14 amino acids. The V gene's germline CDR1 is SEHNR and CDR2 FQNEAQ (reference sequence).

The count of this clone is one. This chain joins TRBV28 and TRBJ2-5; 13 bases agree with TRBD2. This CDR3 has 15 residues. Per germline, CDR1 MDHEN and CDR2 SYDVKM. V shed 2 bases, J shed 7 bases, and the junction held 4 bases outside the gene matches. Here the CDR3 DNA reads TGTGCCAGCAGTTTAGCCACTAGCGGGGGGGGGACCCAGTACTTC. As protein: CASSLATSGGGTQYF.

The J gene is TRBJ2-7, the V gene TRBV27; 7 nucleotides agree with TRBD1. Germline CDR1 MNHEY, CDR2 SMNVEV (reference sequence). The CDR3 contains 14 residues. With 5 bases clipped from V and 2 bases from J, the junction kept 6 bases outside the gene matches. CDR3 in DNA: TGTGCCAGCAGTCCGACAGGGCTCGCCTACGAGCAGTACTTC. Amino acid sequence: CASSPTGLAYEQYF.

V and J are TRBV30 and TRBJ2-7, with 8 bases matching TRBD1. The CDR3 loop spans 11 amino acids. Trimming at V came to 5 bases and at J to 6 bases, leaving 3 bases not matched to a gene. The germline V gene encodes CDR1 GTSNPN and CDR2 SVGIG (reference sequence). This chain's CDR3 is CAWGQGSEQYF. The CDR3 coding sequence is TGTGCCTGGGGACAGGGCAGCGAGCAGTACTTC.

This sequence joins TRBV5-1 and TRBJ1-1, with 8 bases matching TRBD1. The ends lost 1 base at V and 1 base at J; junction bases unmatched: 3. This CDR3 region has 15 residues. Per the germline V gene, CDR1 is SGHRS and CDR2 is YFSETQ. The CDR3 reads CASSLQGAANTEAFF. The CDR3 coding sequence is TGCGCCAGCAGCTTGCAGGGGGCTGCGAACACTGAAGCTTTCTTT.

The chain is built from TRBV6-1 and TRBJ1-5; no clear D. V lost 5 bases and J 5 bases, leaving 7 bases between the germline ends. CDR3 length: 12 residues. Germline V CDR1 and CDR2: MNHNS, SASEGT. CDR3 loop: CASSTHDQPQHF. As DNA, the CDR3 is TGTGCCAGCAGTACTCACGATCAGCCCCAGCATTTT.

CDR3 protein: CASSDTAYNEQFF. DNA for the CDR3: TGTGCCAGCAGTGACACAGCTTACAATGAGCAGTTCTTC. The chain recombines TRBV6-4 with TRBJ2-1, with no clear D. Germline CDR1 reads MRHNA; CDR2 reads SNTAGT. With 2 bases removed from V and 4 bases from J, the gap between germline ends came to 6 bases. The CDR3 has 13 amino acids.

The genes are TRBV9 and TRBJ2-2; 12 bases align to TRBD2. CDR1 is SGDLS, CDR2 YYNGEE, per germline. Trimming took 4 bases from V and 5 from J; bases not matched to a gene: 12. The CDR3 is 18 amino acids. This CDR3 is CASSSRLAGATRTGELFF. Here the CDR3 DNA reads TGTGCCAGCAGCTCACGACTAGCGGGGGCTACGCGTACCGGGGAGCTGTTTTTT.

The chain uses TRBV19 and TRBJ2-1; D might be TRBD2 (5 bases). Germline lookup yields CDR1 LNHDA and CDR2 SQIVND (reference sequence). Trimming took off 3 bases at V and 15 bases at J, with 18 bases between the two ends. This CDR3 spans 13 amino acids. The CDR3 DNA reads as TGTGCCAGTAGTATTTTAGAGCGAGGGAGTTTGTTCTTC. Residues: CASSILERGSLFF.

The gene calls are TRBV15 and TRBJ2-1; 15 nucleotides align to TRBD2. Losses at the gene ends were 0 bases for V and 10 bases for J; bases not matched to a gene: 13. CDR3 length: 19 residues. Germline values: CDR1 LNHNV, CDR2 YYDKDF (reference sequence). As DNA, the CDR3 is TGTGCCACCAGCAGAGAAAACCTTGGACTAGCGGGAGGGCCTGGGGAGCAGTTCTTC. It translates to CATSRENLGLAGGPGEQFF.

This chain links TRBV7-2 with TRBJ1-2, with 8 positions matching TRBD1. Germline V gives CDR1 SGHTA, CDR2 FQGNSA. V was pared by 2 bases and J by 3 bases, with 8 bases of the junction left unmatched. The CDR3 runs to 16 residues. In nucleotides, the CDR3 is TGTGCCAGCAGCTTATCCCGGACAGGGTCCTACTATGGCTACACCTTC. It is translated as CASSLSRTGSYYGYTF.

The V and J genes are TRBV12-2 and TRBJ2-1; the table calls TRBD2, which could not be checked here. TRBV12-2 is a pseudogene. CDR3 length: 16 residues. DNA of the CDR3: TGTGCAAGTCGCCCCAATCCTGGCGGGGTAAACAATGAGCAGTTCTTC. This codes for CASRPNPGGVNNEQFF.

This chain connects TRBV11-2 to TRBJ2-2, with D uncertain. The germline CDR1 and CDR2 sequences are SGHAT and FQNNGV. The CDR3 totals 15 residues. The V end was cut by 4 bases, the J end by 1 base, with 10 bases between. The CDR3 is CASSSVRMNTGELFF. CDR3 DNA sequence: TGTGCCAGCAGCTCGGTCAGGATGAACACCGGGGAGCTGTTTTTT.

J is TRBJ2-3 and V is TRBV29-1, with D tentatively TRBD1 (6 bases). Germline loops: CDR1 SQVTM, CDR2 ANQGSEA. The length of the CDR3 is 15 residues. V lost 0 bases to trimming and J lost 0 bases, with 10 bases between them. CDR3 sequence reads: CSVEDHRDSTDTQYF. The DNA of the CDR3 is TGCAGCGTTGAAGACCACAGGGATAGCACAGATACGCAGTATTTT.

As concerns this clone: Germline is not matched at one junction end, which may reflect a read error. The rearrangement uses TRBV25-1 and TRBJ2-2; 12 bases line up with TRBD2. This CDR3 has 18 residues. From germline, CDR1 is MGHDK and CDR2 SYGVNS. The CDR3: CASSPRPGLAGFTGGLFF. For the CDR3, the DNA is TGTGCCAGCAGCCCCAGACCCGGACTAGCGGGATTCACCGGGGGGCTGTTTTTT.